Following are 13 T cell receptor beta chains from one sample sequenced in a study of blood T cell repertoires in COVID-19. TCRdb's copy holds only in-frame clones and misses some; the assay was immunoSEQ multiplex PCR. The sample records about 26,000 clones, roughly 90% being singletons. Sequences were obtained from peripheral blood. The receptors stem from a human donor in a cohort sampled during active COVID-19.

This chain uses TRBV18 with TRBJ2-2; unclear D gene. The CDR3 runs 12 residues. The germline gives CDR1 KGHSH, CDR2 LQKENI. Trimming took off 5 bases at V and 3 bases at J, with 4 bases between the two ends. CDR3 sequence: CASSTDTGELFF. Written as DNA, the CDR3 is TGTGCCAGCTCAACGGACACCGGGGAGCTGTTTTTT.

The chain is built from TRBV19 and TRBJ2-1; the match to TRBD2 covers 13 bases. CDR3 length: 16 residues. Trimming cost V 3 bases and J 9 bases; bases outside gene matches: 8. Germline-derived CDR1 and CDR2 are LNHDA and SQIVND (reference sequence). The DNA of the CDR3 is TGTGCCAGTAGTATGGAACTAGCGGGGGGGCCGGTTGAGCAGTTCTTC. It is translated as CASSMELAGGPVEQFF.

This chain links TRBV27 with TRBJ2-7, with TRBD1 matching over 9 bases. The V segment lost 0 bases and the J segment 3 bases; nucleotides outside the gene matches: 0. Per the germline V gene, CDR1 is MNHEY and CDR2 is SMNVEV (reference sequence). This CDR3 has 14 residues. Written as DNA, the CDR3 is TGTGCCAGCAGTTTATCGGACAGGGGCTACGAGCAGTACTTC. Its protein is CASSLSDRGYEQYF.

This CDR3 reads CASSLFVLAPGNEQFF. DNA for the CDR3: TGTGCCAGCAGCTTATTCGTTCTAGCCCCTGGCAATGAGCAGTTCTTC. This sequence joins TRBV5-4 and TRBJ2-1, with D perhaps matching TRBD2 (5 bases). From germline, CDR1 is SGHNT and CDR2 YYREEE (reference sequence). The CDR3 extends over 16 amino acids. V lost 2 bases and J 6 bases, leaving 18 bases between the germline ends.

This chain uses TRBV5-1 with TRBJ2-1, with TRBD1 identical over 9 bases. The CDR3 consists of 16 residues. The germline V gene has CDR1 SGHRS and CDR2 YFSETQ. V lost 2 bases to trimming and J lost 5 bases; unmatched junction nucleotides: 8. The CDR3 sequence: CASSFTDRGAHNEQFF. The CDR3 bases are TGCGCCAGCAGCTTCACGGACAGGGGCGCCCACAATGAGCAGTTCTTC.

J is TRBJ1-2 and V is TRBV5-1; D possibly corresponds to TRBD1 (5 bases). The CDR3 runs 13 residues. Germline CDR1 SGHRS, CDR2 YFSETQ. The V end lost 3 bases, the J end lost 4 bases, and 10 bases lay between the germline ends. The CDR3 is CASSWDGGYGYTF. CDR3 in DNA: TGCGCCAGCAGCTGGGACGGGGGCTATGGCTACACCTTC.

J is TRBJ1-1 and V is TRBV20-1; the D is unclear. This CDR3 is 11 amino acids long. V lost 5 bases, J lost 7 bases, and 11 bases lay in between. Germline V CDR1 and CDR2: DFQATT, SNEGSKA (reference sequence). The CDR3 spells CSAPRVREAFF. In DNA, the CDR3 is TGCAGTGCTCCCCGGGTCCGTGAAGCTTTCTTT.

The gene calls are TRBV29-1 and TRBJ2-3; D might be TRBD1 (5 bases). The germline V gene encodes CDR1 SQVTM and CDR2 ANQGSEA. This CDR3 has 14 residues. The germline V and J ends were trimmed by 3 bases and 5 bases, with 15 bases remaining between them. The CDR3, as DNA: TGCAGCGTTGATCTCGGCGGCAGGGTAGATACGCAGTATTTT. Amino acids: CSVDLGGRVDTQYF.

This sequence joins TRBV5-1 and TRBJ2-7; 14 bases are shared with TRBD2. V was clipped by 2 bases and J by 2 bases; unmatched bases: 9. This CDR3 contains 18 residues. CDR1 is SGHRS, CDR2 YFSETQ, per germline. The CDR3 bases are TGCGCCAGCAGCTTCTTGACGGGACTAGCGGGAGTAACCTACGAGCAGTACTTC. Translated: CASSFLTGLAGVTYEQYF. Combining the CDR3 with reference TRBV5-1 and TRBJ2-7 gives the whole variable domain KAGVTQTPRYLIKTRGQQVTLSCSPISGHRSVSWYQQTPGQGLQFLFEYFSETQRNKGNFPGRFSGRQFSNSRSEMNVSTLELGDSALYLCASSFLTGLAGVTYEQYFGPGTRLTVT.

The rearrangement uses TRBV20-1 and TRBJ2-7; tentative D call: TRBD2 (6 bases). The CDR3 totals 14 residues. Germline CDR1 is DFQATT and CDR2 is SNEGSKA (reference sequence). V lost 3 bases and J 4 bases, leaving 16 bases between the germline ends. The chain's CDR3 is CSASGGVNVYEQYF. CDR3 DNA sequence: TGCAGTGCTAGTGGCGGGGTCAATGTGTACGAGCAGTACTTC.

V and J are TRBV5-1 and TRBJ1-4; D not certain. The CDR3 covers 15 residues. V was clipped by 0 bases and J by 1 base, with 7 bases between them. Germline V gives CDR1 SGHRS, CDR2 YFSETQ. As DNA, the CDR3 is TGCGCCAGCAGCTTGGACAGCCTAACTAATGAAAAACTGTTTTTT. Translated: CASSLDSLTNEKLFF.

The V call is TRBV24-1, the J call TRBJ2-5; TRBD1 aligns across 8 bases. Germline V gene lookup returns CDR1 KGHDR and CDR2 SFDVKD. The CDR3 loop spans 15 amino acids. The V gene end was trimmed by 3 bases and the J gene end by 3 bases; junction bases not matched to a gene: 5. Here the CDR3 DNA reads TGTGCCACCAGTGATGCCAGGGGGCGGGAAGAGACCCAGTACTTC. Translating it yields CATSDARGREETQYF.

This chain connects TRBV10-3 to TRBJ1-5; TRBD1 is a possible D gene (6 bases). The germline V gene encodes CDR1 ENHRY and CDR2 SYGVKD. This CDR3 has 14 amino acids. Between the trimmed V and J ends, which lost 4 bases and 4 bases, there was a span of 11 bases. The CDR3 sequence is CAISGTAGNQPQHF. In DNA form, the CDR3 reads TGTGCCATCAGTGGGACAGCAGGAAATCAGCCCCAGCATTTT.